One T cell receptor beta chain is described in this entry. A single count supports this clone. The antigen it recognizes is unknown. No base-level quality is on record; no much larger clone is a single base apart. The data belong to a study of T cells in localized non-small cell lung cancer (dated by TCRdb to the early 2020s). In terms of the full investigation: The study analyzed T cell repertoires of approximately 240 early-stage NSCLC patients, comparing tumors and uninvolved tumor-adjacent lungs. NSCLC patients had a mean age of roughly 66 years, and 129 were male and over 85 female. All 230 or so NSCLC patients in the cohort were treatment-naive and had localized lung tumors that were resected.

Here is what the overall study found, with its caveats: Because of the exploratory design, TCR variables were selected using unadjusted p-values without false-discovery rate correction. Because multi-region tumor sequencing was not done, intratumor heterogeneity could not be ruled out. Longer overall survival was associated with higher T cell density in blood, whereas shorter survival was associated with higher clonality in adjacent lung. A median of roughly 50 of the top 100 tumor clones turned up in the paired uninvolved adjacent lung, and around 27 of those clones also ranked among the top 100 of that same adjacent lung. Uninvolved tumor-adjacent lung showed the highest T cell clonality, higher than tumor, which suggests more focused antigenic responses in the adjacent lung.

At diagnosis, tumor, uninvolved tumor-adjacent lung and peripheral blood were collected and then preserved as a mix of FFPE and fresh-frozen material. For TCR repertoire profiling, blood samples were analyzed as peripheral blood mononuclear cells. Compared with germline, V lacks 8 bases and J lacks 2 bases; bases without a gene match: 11. Its CDR3 holds 15 amino acids, cysteine through phenylalanine. CDR3 DNA is the only sequence kept; it has 45 bases, read in frame from the first base. CDR1 and CDR2 were assigned from the germline V gene (reference sequence) as LNHDA and SQIVND. TCR beta CDR3 regions were sequenced from DNA using the immunoSEQ Assay. The paper's processing steps were these. To compute T cell density, TCR beta template counts were normalized to usable DNA, which was estimated by amplifying housekeeping genes. Richness was estimated using the preseqR package, with extrapolation to 400,000 templates for PBMC samples and to 120,000 templates for tissue samples. Clonality was defined as one minus Pielou's evenness. Tissue-enriched TCRs were identified by differential abundance testing using productive amino-acid clonotypes, minimum total count 5 and alpha 0.1. The Jaccard Index and the Morisita Overlap Index were used to measure repertoire overlap between compartments. GLIPH grouped TCR beta CDR3s together with public tetramer-defined viral CDR3s, and a viral motif had to include at least three viral sequences and show V-gene enrichment. TCRdb re-hosts the immuneACCESS table, in-frame sequences only. Its copies lack some clones; in the studies checked, an unresolved V gene accounts for under half of them, and the cause for the rest is not known. That table furnishes V, J and clone size, whereas the DNA furnished D and trimming. This sample holds about 33,000 clones; around 80% were observed only once. The ten largest clonotypes hold roughly 16% of the sample.

This TCR was sampled from a male donor aged 60 or over with stage III squamous cell lung carcinoma. This receptor chain uses TRBV19 and TRBJ1-2; 7 of the junction bases match TRBD1. Source: peripheral blood, taken before any cancer treatment. The sequence in DNA is TGTGCCAGTTGCTTAATCCCGGGACAGAACTATGGCTACACCTTC. Protein translation: CASCLIPGQNYGYTF.